Below are 18 T cell receptor beta chains sequenced from a single sample in a study of spatial heterogeneity in lung cancer. The time point: sample taken at primary tumor resection. Researchers sequenced whole RNA taken from tumor, nontumor lung or frozen PBMC without sorting. TCRdb used MiXCR to reprocess the 5' RACE reads, holding one entry per CDR3 protein. Of around 2,800 distinct CDR3 sequences in the sample, about 8% were seen once. The sample in question was normal lung tissue next to the tumor, obtained at surgery. The receptors shown here come from a male donor with early-stage non-small cell lung cancer.

This clonotype is termed medium-sized (0.01 to 0.1%). The library was prepared for alpha chains; this beta chain is a stray read, so its frequency means little. This chain joins TRBV7-8 and TRBJ1-1; possibly TRBD1 for D (5 bases). Germline V gives CDR1 SGHVS, CDR2 FQNEAQ. Trimming cost V 5 bases and J 0 bases, with 16 bases left between them. CDR3 length: 16 residues. This chain's CDR3 is CASSHETEIMNTEAFF. The CDR3 bases are TGTGCCAGCAGCCACGAGACAGAGATAATGAACACTGAAGCTTTCTTT.

This clonotype came up many times. This beta chain is off target for a library built for alpha chains, so its abundance means little. The chain carries TRBV7-9 and TRBJ2-7, with 10 nucleotides matching TRBD2. The CDR3 length is 15 residues. CDR1 SEHNR and CDR2 FQNEAQ come from the germline V gene (reference sequence). V trimming: 2 bases; J trimming: 5 bases; junction bases outside the gene matches: 6. CDR3 region: CASSLPAGGPHEQYF. The CDR3 DNA reads as TGTGCCAGCAGCTTACCAGCGGGAGGGCCCCACGAGCAGTACTTC.

Comment on this clonotype: A library made for alpha chains picked up this beta chain off target, so its size means little. The genes are TRBV12-3 or TRBV12-4 and TRBJ1-2, with D perhaps TRBD1 (6 bases). The CDR3 has 14 amino acids. Trimming took 5 bases from V and 2 from J, leaving 12 bases between them. The CDR3 bases are TGTGCCAGCAGTACCGGGGGGCTCAACTATGGCTACACCTTC. Translated: CASSTGGLNYGYTF.

By sample fraction, this clonotype is medium-sized. With the library built for alpha chains, this beta chain is off target and its frequency is not meaningful. The V call is TRBV28, the J call TRBJ2-2, with TRBD2 matching over 11 bases. V dropped 6 bases and J dropped 5; count of bases not matched to a gene: 2. Germline V CDR1 and CDR2: MDHEN, SYDVKM. The CDR3 is 14 amino acids. The DNA for the CDR3 is TGTGCCAGCAGACTAGCGGGAGAGACCGGGGAGCTGTTTTTT. Its translation is CASRLAGETGELFF.

In the case of this clonotype: This beta chain slipped into a library made for alpha chains as a stray read, so its size is not meaningful. The genes are TRBV12-3 or TRBV12-4 and TRBJ1-5, with 7 bases identical to TRBD1. The CDR3 spans 13 residues. Unmatched junction bases numbered 5, after V lost 6 bases and J lost 6 bases. CDR3 DNA: TGTGCCAGCAGCCCTGACAGGGCTCAGCCCCAGCATTTT. Its translation is CASSPDRAQPQHF.

By share, this clonotype counts as medium-sized (0.01 to 0.1%). Within a library made for alpha chains, this beta chain is off target, and its count is uninformative. The chain uses TRBV6-4 and TRBJ2-2; TRBD1 is a possible D gene (6 bases). Germline V gene lookup returns CDR1 MRHNA and CDR2 SNTAGT. Between the trimmed V and J ends, which lost 8 bases and 4 bases, there was a span of 14 bases. The CDR3 spans 14 residues. The CDR3 DNA sequence: TGTGCCAGCTCGAGGGGGTCGAGCACCGGGGAGCTGTTTTTT. Translation: CASSRGSSTGELFF.

By share, this clonotype ranks as medium-sized. Since the library was made to target alpha chains, this beta chain is a stray read and its abundance is not meaningful. The chain uses TRBV5-1 and TRBJ1-1; D is ambiguous. V was trimmed by 0 bases and J by 5 bases, leaving 14 bases between them. Per the germline V gene, CDR1 is SGHRS and CDR2 is YFSETQ. The CDR3 is made up of 15 amino acids. The chain's CDR3 is CASSLEGTQGTEAFF. The DNA for the CDR3 is TGCGCCAGCAGCTTGGAAGGCACCCAAGGGACTGAAGCTTTCTTT.

This clonotype was seen repeatedly, ten times or more. With the library built for alpha chains, this beta chain is off target and its frequency is not meaningful. The genes are TRBV27 and TRBJ1-1; D unclear. The ends were cut back, 0 bases at V and 5 bases at J, with 7 bases in the middle. This CDR3 contains 13 residues. Germline CDR1 and CDR2: MNHEY and SMNVEV (reference sequence). DNA for the CDR3: TGTGCCAGCAGTTTATCCAGGCGAACTGAAGCTTTCTTT. Residues: CASSLSRRTEAFF.

In regard to this clonotype: Since the library was made to target alpha chains, this beta chain is a stray read and its abundance is not meaningful. The chain combines TRBV30 with TRBJ2-5; no clear D gene. CDR1 GTSNPN and CDR2 SVGIG come from the germline V gene (reference sequence). The ends were cut back, 0 bases at V and 1 base at J, with 6 bases in the middle. The CDR3 consists of 13 residues. CDR3 in amino acids: CAWSVRSQETQYF. The DNA for the CDR3 is TGTGCCTGGAGTGTAAGGTCCCAAGAGACCCAGTACTTC.

This clonotype was recorded many times. In a library made to pick up alpha chains, this beta chain is a stray read with a size that means little. The chain links TRBV3-1 to TRBJ2-7; the match to TRBD2 covers 15 bases. Germline V CDR1 and CDR2: LGHDT, YNNKEL (reference sequence). The CDR3 has 19 amino acids. The junction had 10 bases not matched to a gene; V was cut back by 3 bases and J by 1 base. DNA of the CDR3: TGTGCCAGCAGCCAGCCCGGACTAGCGGGAGGGCCAGGATCCTACGAGCAGTACTTC. Translation gives CASSQPGLAGGPGSYEQYF.

This clonotype was counted a few times. Within a library made for alpha chains, this beta chain is off target, and its count is uninformative. The chain links TRBV29-1 to TRBJ2-6; D is ambiguous. Germline lookup yields CDR1 SQVTM and CDR2 ANQGSEA. This CDR3 comprises 12 residues. Trimming stripped 6 bases from V and 1 base from J, with 4 bases between. CDR3 sequence reads: CSVGSGANVLTF. DNA of the CDR3: TGCAGCGTCGGGTCTGGGGCCAACGTCCTGACTTTC.

In its sample, this clonotype ranks as medium-sized. This beta chain came through as a stray read in a library set up for alpha chains, and its size says little. This rearrangement joins TRBV11-1 to TRBJ2-7; 8 bases line up with TRBD1. After removal of 3 bases from V and 2 bases from J, the junction contained 12 bases not matched to a gene. Germline assignment: CDR1 SGHAT and CDR2 FQDESV (reference sequence). There are 17 residues in the CDR3. The DNA for the CDR3 is TGTGCCAGCAGCTTCCGGGGACAGGAGATTTTTCCCTACGAGCAGTACTTC. Its protein is CASSFRGQEIFPYEQYF. Full variable domain (missing parts from reference TRBV11-1 and TRBJ2-7): EAEVAQSPRYKITEKSQAVAFWCDPISGHATLYWYRQILGQGPELLVQFQDESVVDDSQLPKDRFSAERLKGVDSTLKIQPAELGDSAMYLCASSFRGQEIFPYEQYFGPGTRLTVT.

Relative to its sample, this clonotype is medium-sized. This beta chain is off target for a library built for alpha chains, so its abundance means little. The gene calls are TRBV6-5 and TRBJ1-2; D gene ambiguous. This CDR3 has 16 residues. Trimming took off 4 bases at V and 8 bases at J, with 23 bases between the two ends. Germline CDR1 and CDR2: MNHEY and SVGAGI. CDR3 sequence: CASSSPHFAGYTGYTF. The DNA of the CDR3 is TGTGCCAGCAGTTCACCCCACTTCGCAGGCTATACGGGCTACACCTTC.

By share, this clonotype counts as medium-sized. This beta chain came through as a stray read in a library set up for alpha chains, and its size says little. V is TRBV10-3 and J is TRBJ2-7; unclear D gene. Trimming shortened V by 0 bases and J by 5 bases, and 8 bases separated the two germline ends. CDR1 is ENHRY, CDR2 SYGVKD, per germline. CDR3 length equals 13 residues. The CDR3 bases are TGTGCCATCAGTGAGTCACAGCCCAACGAGCAGTACTTC. It encodes CAISESQPNEQYF.

This clonotype has at least ten counts. This beta chain appears as a stray read in a library generated for alpha chains; its size is not informative. V is TRBV25-1 and J is TRBJ1-6; perhaps TRBD1 as D (6 bases). The CDR3 totals 12 residues. Trimming took off 6 bases at V and 7 bases at J, with 7 bases between the two ends. Germline V CDR1 and CDR2: MGHDK, SYGVNS. CDR3 amino acids: CASRTGNSPLHF. In DNA, the CDR3 is TGTGCCAGCAGGACAGGCAATTCACCCCTCCACTTT.

This clonotype was counted many times. The library was designed around alpha chains, so this beta chain is a stray read whose abundance carries little weight. The chain uses TRBV4-2 and TRBJ1-1, with D tentatively TRBD1 (6 bases). Germline V gene sequence: CDR1 LGHNA, CDR2 YNFKEQ. Trimming cost V 4 bases and J 3 bases, with 15 bases left between them. This CDR3 is 15 amino acids long. CDR3 DNA: TGTGCCAGCAGCCGAAAAGGGGGAAGGGACACTGAAGCTTTCTTT. Translating it yields CASSRKGGRDTEAFF.

This clonotype was counted many times. Within a library made for alpha chains, this beta chain is off target, and its count is uninformative. This chain connects TRBV6-5 to TRBJ2-2, with D unresolved. CDR1 and CDR2 (germline): MNHEY, SVGAGI. This CDR3 comprises 13 residues. V dropped 2 bases and J dropped 6 bases, with 7 bases sitting between them. The CDR3 nucleotides are TGTGCCAGCAGTTACCCTTCCCCCGGGGAGCTGTTTTTT. Translated: CASSYPSPGELFF.

At least ten counts were recorded for this clonotype. The size of this beta chain means little, since it is a stray read in a library made for alpha chains. The V gene is TRBV20-1, the J gene TRBJ2-5; possible D gene TRBD2, 5 bases. The germline V gene has CDR1 DFQATT and CDR2 SNEGSKA (reference sequence). Trimming took 4 bases from V and 1 from J, leaving 16 bases between them. The CDR3 consists of 15 residues. In DNA, the CDR3 is TGCAGTGCTATGAGAGAGGGTGGGAGCCAAGAGACCCAGTACTTC. Translating gives CSAMREGGSQETQYF.